Given below is one TCR beta chain in context. The antigen it binds to is not known. No base qualities exist here, and no much larger clone lies one base off it. Receptors were amplified or captured by 5' RACE. The data were produced on an Illumina Genome Analyzer IIx. To prepare the RNA-based TCR cDNA libraries, a previously described protocol was followed, with several modifications. To prevent cross-contamination, sample-specific barcodes were introduced on both ends of each TCR cDNA library during cDNA synthesis and amplification. On the study's bioinformatics: Each individual had between about 100,000 and nearly 550,000 identified clonotypes, and each library contained roughly 2 to 3.6 million CDR3-containing reads. Reads with improper barcode index combinations were discarded, and clonesets were then built for each library with the MiTCR software. While assembling CDR3 clonotypes, MiTCR filtered or rescued low-quality reads and corrected PCR and sequencing errors. Artificial out-of-frame clonotypes were removed by being mapped to in-frame sequences, with one indel in the CDR3 allowed. To measure how similar V and J gene usage was between donors, Jensen-Shannon divergence was divided by mean entropy. In TCRdb, the public reads were trimmed at Q25 with fastp and aligned with MiXCR, with productive beta chains retained. CDR3 protein sequences are deduplicated, and each keeps its most common genes and DNA. These V and J calls rely on TCRdb rather than the paper's analysis. The sample table records roughly 340,000 distinct CDR3 sequences; more than 25% of these occur just once. More than 5.5% of the sample rests with the top ten.

These data come from a study of identical twins' blood T cells (dated by TCRdb to about 2013). The study in broad terms: Around 49 million Illumina reads were obtained across about twelve libraries, of which six were alpha-chain libraries and six were beta-chain libraries. To assess how genetics influences repertoire formation, the study used next-generation sequencing to compare the TCR alpha and beta chain repertoires of three pairs of monozygous twins.

Six healthy women forming three monozygous twin pairs were used as donors. All three twin pairs had been raised together and were thought likely to have encountered the same vaccines and infectious agents. TCR cDNA libraries were prepared from RNA that had been isolated from peripheral blood mononuclear cells. Study-level results and caveats: The number of shared CDR3 clonotypes between two donors was mainly determined by the product of their cloneset sizes, and twins did not clearly deviate from this trend. Among the most abundant TCRbeta clonotypes, each donor shared more CDR3 sequences with her twin than with unrelated donors. Because the twins were raised together, environmental influences could not be ruled out as an explanation for the similarity between twins. Validation by independent studies was stated to be required for the proposed role of the TCRalpha J segment in MHC recognition during thymic selection. V gene usage was reported to be markedly more similar within twin pairs than between unrelated donors, even among non-selected out-of-frame TCRbeta clonotypes.

CDR1 DFQATT and CDR2 SNEGSKA are derived from the germline V gene (reference sequence). V drops 2 bases and J drops 0 bases, leaving 14 bases in between. From the cysteine up to the phenylalanine, the CDR3 has a length of 16 residues. The only DNA kept is the CDR3, 48 bases in frame from the first base. The sample consisted of PBMCs. The chain couples TRBV20-1 to TRBJ1-3; the D gene identity is not certain. This TCR came from a woman aged 18 to 50 in good health. This receptor has the CDR3 CSARIARSSSGNTIYF. The bases are TGCAGTGCTAGAATCGCCAGATCCTCCTCTGGAAACACCATATATTTT.